The rows below give T cell receptor beta chains drawn from one sample of a study of OX40 agonist ivuxolimab in advanced cancers. Repertoires were generated with immunoSEQ multiplex PCR, while TCRdb's copy carries only in-frame clones and drops some. The data show approximately 32,000 clones, more than 70% seen once. The specimen comprised CD4+ or CD8+ T cells sorted from blood, sampled in a trial of the OX40 agonist ivuxolimab. These receptors were obtained from an adult with an advanced solid tumor such as melanoma, head and neck, liver or kidney cancer. Both conserved end residues are part of each CDR3. Each record gives: clone size, J gene, D gene, V gene, CDR3 DNA, CDR3 protein. The D gene is left open where the match is weak. Clone size appears in some rows only: once, few, many, or a class for an expanded clone.

NA TRBJ2-7 TRBD1 TRBV28 TGTGCCAGCAGTTTGGGGACAGAGTACGAGCAGTACTTC CASSLGTEYEQYF
NA TRBJ2-6 TRBD2 TRBV19 TGTGCCAGCGGACTAGCGGGAGGGTCTGGGGCCAACGTCCTGACTTTC CASGLAGGSGANVLTF
NA TRBJ2-1 NA TRBV7-9 TGTGCCGGGTCGAACGGGGAGTCCTACAATGAGCAGTTCTTC CAGSNGESYNEQFF
NA TRBJ2-3 NA TRBV18 TGTGCCAGCTCCCACGAGACAGCTAGCACAGATACGCAGTATTTT CASSHETASTDTQYF
NA TRBJ2-1 TRBD1 TRBV18 TGTGCCAGCTCACCCGGGACAGGCCTGGTGGGTGAGCAGTTCTTC CASSPGTGLVGEQFF
NA TRBJ1-2 NA TRBV18 TGTGCCAGCTCACCACCAGACAGGAACCTTAACTATGGCTACACCTTC CASSPPDRNLNYGYTF
NA TRBJ2-1 NA TRBV6-1 TGTGCCAGCAGCAGGGGTTTCGATGAGCAGTTCTTC CASSRGFDEQFF
NA TRBJ2-7 NA TRBV5-1 TGCGCCAGCAGCTTAACTGTTCCCTACGAGCAGTACTTC CASSLTVPYEQYF
NA TRBJ2-7 NA TRBV4-3 TGCGCCAGCAGCTCCGGCCCCGCTAGCAGCGCCTACGAGCAGTACTTC CASSSGPASSAYEQYF
few TRBJ2-5 NA TRBV9 TGTGCCAGCAGCTCCCGGGGGACTTCCGGGGAGACCCAGTACTTC CASSSRGTSGETQYF
few TRBJ2-3 TRBD2 TRBV6-5 TGTGCCAGCAGTTACGGGCGCGGGAGTGTCACAGATACGCAGTATTTT CASSYGRGSVTDTQYF
once TRBJ1-1 NA TRBV13 TGTGCCAGCAGCCGGGGGCGGCCGAACACTGAAGCTTTCTTT CASSRGRPNTEAFF
NA TRBJ2-7 TRBD1 TRBV5-1 TGCGCCAGCAGCCCTCCGGGACAGCCTTACGAGCAGTACTTC CASSPPGQPYEQYF
NA TRBJ2-1 NA TRBV28 TGTGCCAGCCGGGGGAGGTACAATGAGCAGTTCTTC CASRGRYNEQFF
NA TRBJ2-7 TRBD2 TRBV13 TGTGCCAGCAGCTTAGCCCTTTGGACTAGCGGGAGATATGGTTCCGGCTACGAGCAGTACTTC CASSLALWTSGRYGSGYEQYF
NA TRBJ2-7 TRBD2 TRBV7-8 TGTGCCAGCAGCTTAGGCGGGGGGACGTGGCACGAGCAGTACTTC CASSLGGGTWHEQYF
NA TRBJ1-5 NA TRBV7-2 TGTGCCAGCAGCTTAAGCCGAGATAGCAATCAGCCCCAGCATTTT CASSLSRDSNQPQHF
NA TRBJ2-7 TRBD2 TRBV5-4 TGTGCCAGCAGCCTAAGGCTAGCGGGTCGCTACGAGCAGTACTTC CASSLRLAGRYEQYF
NA TRBJ2-7 TRBD2 TRBV6-5 TGTGCCAGCAGTTACTCGATTGCGGGAGGATCCTACGAGCAGTACTTC CASSYSIAGGSYEQYF
NA TRBJ1-5 NA TRBV28 TGTGCCAGCAGTTTAAAAGGAAGGACCCAGCATTTT CASSLKGRTQHF
NA TRBJ2-6 NA TRBV27 TGTGCCAGCAGTACCACAGGGATTGGGGCCAACGTCCTGACTTTC CASSTTGIGANVLTF
NA TRBJ2-1 TRBD2 TRBV30 TGTGCCTGGCACAGCGGGAGGTACAATGAGCAGTTCTTC CAWHSGRYNEQFF
NA TRBJ2-1 NA TRBV4-2 TGTGCCAGCAGCCAAGTGAAGGCAGGAAGCTCCTACAATGAGCAGTTCTTC CASSQVKAGSSYNEQFF
NA TRBJ1-4 NA TRBV29-1 TGCAGCACCCTGACAGCGGGTAATGAAAAACTGTTTTTT CSTLTAGNEKLFF
NA TRBJ1-4 NA TRBV6-5 TGTGCCAGCAGTTTGAACAGGGTTCAGAATGAAAAACTGTTTTTT CASSLNRVQNEKLFF
NA TRBJ1-3 NA TRBV4-3 TGCGCCAGCAGCCTGGGGGGCTCTGGAAACACCATATATTTT CASSLGGSGNTIYF
NA TRBJ1-1 NA TRBV5-1 TGCGCCAGCAGCTTCGATCGCAGGTCTGAAGCTTTCTTT CASSFDRRSEAFF
NA TRBJ2-1 NA TRBV19 TGTGCCAGTAGGAACGAGGGGCGGAGGGGTTGGGAGCAGTTCTTC CASRNEGRRGWEQFF
few TRBJ2-7 NA TRBV27 TGTGCCAGCAGTTTGGGCTGGGACGGGGCCTACGAGCAGTACTTC CASSLGWDGAYEQYF
NA TRBJ2-1 TRBD2 TRBV20-1 TGCAGTGCTAGCGGGAGGGGTGAGCAGTTCTTC CSASGRGEQFF
NA TRBJ1-2 NA TRBV6-1 TGTGCCAGCAGTAGGGTCGGCTCCCTAGACTATGGCTACACCTTC CASSRVGSLDYGYTF
NA TRBJ2-5 NA TRBV19 TGTGCCAGTAGTATAACTGGGGCGAAGGAGACCCAGTACTTC CASSITGAKETQYF
NA TRBJ2-7 NA TRBV6-7 TGTGCCAGCATGTCAGGGGCTTATACCTACGAGCAGTACTTC CASMSGAYTYEQYF
NA TRBJ1-1 NA TRBV5-1 TGCGCCAGCAGCTTGGAACAGGGTCTGGCTTTCTTT CASSLEQGLAFF
NA TRBJ1-1 TRBD1 TRBV5-1 TGCGCCAGCAGCCCCACGGGACAGGACACTGAAGCTTTCTTT CASSPTGQDTEAFF
NA TRBJ2-1 TRBD2 TRBV18 TGTGCCAGCTCATTATTCCGTTTATCGGGAGGGCCCGCCTACAATGAGCAGTTCTTC CASSLFRLSGGPAYNEQFF
NA TRBJ1-3 NA TRBV2 TGTGCCAGCAGGGCTGTTAGGGGCGGGACAAAAGGAAACACCATATATTTT CASRAVRGGTKGNTIYF
NA TRBJ2-3 TRBD2 TRBV7-2 TGTGCCAGCAGCCCGACTAGCGGGAGGGCCCTCACAGATACGCAGTATTTT CASSPTSGRALTDTQYF
NA TRBJ1-2 NA TRBV5-4 TGTGCCAGCAGCCACGGGGGGGGTCTGCAGATTAACTATGGCTACACCTTC CASSHGGGLQINYGYTF
once TRBJ2-2 NA TRBV5-4 TGTGCCAGCAGCCATGGAACAACCTCCGACGGGGAGCTGTTTTTT CASSHGTTSDGELFF
NA TRBJ2-7 TRBD2 TRBV28 TGTGCCAGCAGTTCGGGACTAGCGGGAGGCTGGCTCGAGCAGTACTTC CASSSGLAGGWLEQYF
NA TRBJ2-7 NA TRBV7-2 TGTGCCAGCAGCTCGGGACCAAACTACGAGCAGTACTTC CASSSGPNYEQYF
NA TRBJ2-1 NA TRBV9 TGTGCCAGCAGTAGAACGCAGGGTGGCGAGCAGTTCTTC CASSRTQGGEQFF
NA TRBJ1-1 NA TRBV4-3 TGCGCCAGCAGCCAAGATGCGAGGTACACTGAAGCTTTCTTT CASSQDARYTEAFF